This TCR beta chain appears in the sequencing data of a study of blood T cell repertoires in COVID-19. TCRdb keeps only in-frame clones here, not all; method: immunoSEQ multiplex PCR. The table records 45,000 to 60,000 clones, more than 80% of them present only once. CDR3 size: 15 residues. Trimming removed 5 bases from V and 6 bases from J; junction bases left unmatched: 7. Germline loops: CDR1 SGHKS, CDR2 YYEKEE (reference sequence). The receptor was isolated from a human donor in a cohort sampled during active COVID-19. The chain carries TRBV5-5 and TRBJ1-6, with 8 bases lining up with TRBD1. Sequencing was done on a sample of peripheral blood. For the CDR3, the DNA is TGTGCCAGCAGGCCCGGACAGGGAGGTAATTCACCCCTCCACTTT. Its translation is CASRPGQGGNSPLHF.